The sequence of this T cell receptor (beta chain) was determined in a study of blood T cell repertoires in COVID-19. At the level of the study: PBMCs, B-cell-depleted T cells, or T cells provided the cDNA or gDNA that made up the material.

As handled by the study authors: By means of reference gene primer amplification, nucleated cell counts were estimated. Using immunoSEQ multiplex PCR, the repertoire was profiled, and TCRdb retains in-frame clones only, with some absent. V and J calls and clone size are those listed in that table; D and trimming were worked out from the DNA. The table lists approximately 89,000 clones, around 75% of them singletons, with roughly 25% in the top ten. This clone turned up a few times. Sequenced sample: peripheral blood. The TCR originated in a man between 65 and 79 years old with acute or convalescent COVID-19.

CDR3 in amino acids: CASSFRWTGGETQYF. The CDR3 DNA reads as TGTGCCAGCAGCTTTAGGTGGACAGGGGGAGAGACCCAGTACTTC. The rearrangement links TRBV7-9 to TRBJ2-5; TRBD1 aligns across 10 bases. CDR3 size: 15 residues. Looked up from germline, CDR1 is SEHNR and CDR2 is FQNEAQ (reference sequence). Trimming cost V 3 bases and J 4 bases; bases outside gene matches: 5.